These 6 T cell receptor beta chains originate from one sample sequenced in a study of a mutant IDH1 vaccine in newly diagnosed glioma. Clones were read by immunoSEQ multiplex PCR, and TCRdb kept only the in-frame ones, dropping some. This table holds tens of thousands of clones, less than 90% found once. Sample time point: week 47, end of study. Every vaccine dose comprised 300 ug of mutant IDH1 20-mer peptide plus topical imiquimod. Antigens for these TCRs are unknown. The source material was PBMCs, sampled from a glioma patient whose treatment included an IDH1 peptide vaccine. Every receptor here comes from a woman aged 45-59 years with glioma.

The CDR3 region is CATSRDFGTSKVETQYF. CDR3 nucleotides: TGTGCCACCAGCAGAGATTTTGGCACATCAAAAGTGGAGACCCAGTACTTC. This sequence joins TRBV15 and TRBJ2-5, with unresolved D. CDR1 is LNHNV, CDR2 YYDKDF, per germline (reference sequence). This CDR3 contains 17 residues. V was clipped by 0 bases and J by 5 bases, with 19 bases between them.

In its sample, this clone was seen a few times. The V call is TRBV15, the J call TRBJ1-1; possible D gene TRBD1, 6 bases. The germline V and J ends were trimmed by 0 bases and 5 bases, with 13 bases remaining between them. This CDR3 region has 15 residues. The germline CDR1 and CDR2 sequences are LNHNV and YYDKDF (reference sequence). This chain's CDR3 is CATSREVVGATEAFF. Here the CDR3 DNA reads TGTGCCACCAGCAGAGAAGTCGTGGGGGCGACTGAAGCTTTCTTT.

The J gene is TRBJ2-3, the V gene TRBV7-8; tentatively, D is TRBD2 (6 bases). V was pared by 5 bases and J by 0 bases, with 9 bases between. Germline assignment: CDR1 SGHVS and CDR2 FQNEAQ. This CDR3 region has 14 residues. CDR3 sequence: CASSPGGSTDTQYF. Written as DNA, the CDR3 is TGTGCCAGCAGCCCCGGGGGAAGCACAGATACGCAGTATTTT.

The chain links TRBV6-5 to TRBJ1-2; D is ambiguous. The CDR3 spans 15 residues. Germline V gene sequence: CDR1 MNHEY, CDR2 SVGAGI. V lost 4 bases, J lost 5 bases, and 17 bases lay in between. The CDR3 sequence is CASSSERRRLYGYTF. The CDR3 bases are TGTGCCAGCAGTTCGGAGCGACGGAGACTTTATGGCTACACCTTC.

In DNA form, the CDR3 reads TGCGCCAGCAGTGAGTCGACATCACGGGACACTGAAGCTTTCTTT. Translated: CASSESTSRDTEAFF. The rearrangement joins TRBV10-1 to TRBJ1-1, with no clear D. Looked up from germline, CDR1 is WNHNN and CDR2 is SYGVQD (reference sequence). CDR3 length: 15 amino acids. V gave up 0 bases and J gave up 3 bases, with 11 bases separating them.

This CDR3 is CSVEGLAADTQYF. The CDR3 DNA reads TGCAGCGTGGAGGGACTAGCGGCAGATACGCAGTATTTT. The chain joins TRBV29-1 to TRBJ2-3; 11 nucleotides line up with TRBD2. The V gene end was trimmed by 6 bases and the J gene end by 4 bases; junction bases not matched to a gene: 3. The CDR3 runs to 13 residues. The V gene's germline CDR1 is SQVTM and CDR2 ANQGSEA.